This note documents a single T cell receptor (beta chain) sequence. MiXCR, applied by TCRdb to the 5' RACE reads, yields one record per CDR3 protein. This repertoire shows roughly 720,000 distinct CDR3 sequences, 15% to 20% found once; its top ten account for roughly 14%. Per germline, CDR1 SGDLS and CDR2 YYNGEE. The ends lost 2 bases at V and 5 bases at J; junction bases unmatched: 9. The CDR3 is 15 residues long. The sample originates from a study of identical twins. Separately, the same data were catalogued under a study of T cells expressing NK-cell markers.

The TCR sequence derives from a woman between 18 and 30 years old in good health. Sequences were obtained from PBMCs. The rearrangement links TRBV9 to TRBJ2-7, with 8 positions matching TRBD2. The CDR3 protein is CASSVGLAGGHEQYF. CDR3 coding DNA: TGTGCCAGCAGCGTGGGTTTGGCGGGAGGCCACGAGCAGTACTTC.